The 19 T cell receptor beta chains given below trace back to one sample, sequenced in a study of T-cell memory formation after mild COVID-19. Using its own MiXCR run on the 5' RACE reads, TCRdb lists one record per CDR3 protein. The sample lists hundreds of thousands of distinct CDR3 sequences; about a fifth were seen once. Sequenced material: PBMCs or a T cell subset sorted from them (not recorded which). The receptors were gathered from an adult woman who had mild COVID-19 (a few samples of this study predate the infection). Cell type and time point are not known.

This clonotype was picked up a small number of times. The rearrangement links TRBV6-1 to TRBJ2-7; D is possibly TRBD2 (7 bases). Germline assignment: CDR1 MNHNS and CDR2 SASEGT. V lost 8 bases and J 3 bases, leaving 14 bases between the germline ends. The CDR3 is 13 amino acids. CDR3 loop: CASGRGDGYEQYF. DNA for the CDR3: TGTGCCAGCGGGAGGGGGGACGGCTACGAGCAGTACTTC.

The gene calls are TRBV15 and TRBJ2-1; maybe TRBD1 (5 bases). In germline, CDR1 is LNHNV, CDR2 YYDKDF (reference sequence). The CDR3 loop spans 12 amino acids. The V gene lost 0 bases and the J gene lost 10 bases, with 7 bases spanning the gap. DNA for the CDR3: TGTGCCACCAGCAGAGATAGGACAGAGCAGTTCTTC. Protein product: CATSRDRTEQFF.

This sequence joins TRBV6-2 or TRBV6-3 and TRBJ2-7; D is unresolved. This CDR3 region has 12 residues. Germline loops: CDR1 MNHEY, CDR2 SVGEGT. Trimming took off 7 bases at V and 1 base at J, with 8 bases between the two ends. CDR3 sequence (DNA): TGTGCCAGCAAGACGGTGTCCTACGAGCAGTACTTC. The encoded protein is CASKTVSYEQYF.

CDR3 region: CASSLMGQGSDEQFF. The CDR3 nucleotides are TGTGCCAGCAGTTTAATGGGACAGGGGAGCGATGAGCAGTTCTTC. The V call is TRBV12-3 or TRBV12-4, the J call TRBJ2-1; 10 nucleotides agree with TRBD1. Unmatched junction bases numbered 6, after V lost 2 bases and J lost 8 bases. The CDR3 has 15 amino acids.

The table lists this clonotype with a few counts. The J gene is TRBJ1-5, the V gene TRBV6-6, with a tentative D call TRBD1 (5 bases). The CDR3 totals 12 residues. V lost 7 bases and J 5 bases, leaving 9 bases between the germline ends. Germline V lookup: CDR1 MNHNY, CDR2 SVGAGI (reference sequence). The chain's CDR3 is CASTRGDQPQHF. The DNA for the CDR3 is TGTGCCAGCACCCGGGGCGATCAGCCCCAGCATTTT.

CDR3 coding DNA: TGTGCCAGCAGTTACCCCGGAACGAACACTGAAGCTTTCTTT. It is translated as CASSYPGTNTEAFF. This chain connects TRBV6-6 to TRBJ1-1; D unclear. The CDR3 runs 14 residues. Trimming stripped 2 bases from V and 1 base from J, with 8 bases between. CDR1 and CDR2 (germline): MNHNY, SVGAGI (reference sequence).

This clonotype was counted at least ten times. This sequence joins TRBV7-6 and TRBJ2-7, with 13 bases that match TRBD2. This CDR3 is built from 15 residues. V lost 5 bases to trimming and J lost 7 bases; unmatched junction nucleotides: 8. CDR1 and CDR2 from the germline V gene are SGHVS and FNYEAQ. The CDR3 region is CASSPPGLAGQEQYF. In DNA, the CDR3 is TGTGCCAGCAGCCCACCGGGACTAGCGGGACAGGAGCAGTACTTC.

This clonotype was counted only a few times. The chain links TRBV5-1 to TRBJ2-2; tentatively, D is TRBD2 (6 bases). Germline-derived CDR1 and CDR2 are SGHRS and YFSETQ. The CDR3 covers 15 residues. V shed 4 bases and J shed 7 bases, with 17 bases lying between them. Written as DNA, the CDR3 is TGCGCCAGCAGCGTCCGGGCGGGGCCCGGCGGGGAGCTGTTTTTT. Protein: CASSVRAGPGGELFF. The full variable domain, completed using reference TRBV5-1 and TRBJ2-2, is KAGVTQTPRYLIKTRGQQVTLSCSPISGHRSVSWYQQTPGQGLQFLFEYFSETQRNKGNFPGRFSGRQFSNSRSEMNVSTLELGDSALYLCASSVRAGPGGELFFGEGSRLTVL.

This clonotype was seen a handful of times. The gene calls are TRBV18 and TRBJ1-1, with 7 positions matching TRBD1. CDR3 length: 16 amino acids. Germline loops: CDR1 KGHSH, CDR2 LQKENI. Losses at the gene ends were 5 bases for V and 3 bases for J; bases not matched to a gene: 12. CDR3 in amino acids: CASSYRGFDSDTEAFF. CDR3 DNA: TGTGCCAGCTCATACAGGGGTTTTGATTCGGACACTGAAGCTTTCTTT.

This clonotype was detected only a few times. V and J are TRBV20-1 and TRBJ1-2, with a possible D match to TRBD1 (5 bases). V lost 0 bases and J 2 bases, leaving 10 bases between the germline ends. This CDR3 comprises 14 residues. From germline, CDR1 is DFQATT and CDR2 SNEGSKA (reference sequence). The CDR3 loop reads CSARDPGGNYGYTF. CDR3 bases: TGCAGTGCTAGAGATCCGGGGGGGAACTATGGCTACACCTTC.

This clonotype came up many times. The V gene is TRBV6-5, the J gene TRBJ1-2; a weak D match, TRBD1 (6 bases). Trimming left V 6 bases short and J 4 bases short, with 12 bases between. The CDR3 has 13 amino acids. Per the germline V gene, CDR1 is MNHEY and CDR2 is SVGAGI. CDR3 region: CASSLDRFYGYTF. CDR3 nucleotides: TGTGCCAGCAGCCTTGACAGGTTCTATGGCTACACCTTC.

This clonotype has more than one count but fewer than ten. The rearrangement links TRBV7-9 to TRBJ1-1, with D possibly matching TRBD1 (6 bases). Germline loops: CDR1 SEHNR, CDR2 FQNEAQ (reference sequence). V was clipped by 0 bases and J by 1 base, with 9 bases between them. The CDR3 has 15 amino acids. The CDR3 nucleotides read TGTGCCAGCAGCTTAGCGCTAGGGGGGAACACTGAAGCTTTCTTT. Amino acid sequence: CASSLALGGNTEAFF.

In its sample, this clonotype was seen a few times. This chain uses TRBV9 with TRBJ2-7; 12 bases fit TRBD2. With 3 bases clipped from V and 7 bases from J, the junction kept 8 bases outside the gene matches. Germline CDR1 is SGDLS and CDR2 is YYNGEE. CDR3 length: 15 amino acids. DNA of the CDR3: TGTGCCAGCAGCGGCAGACTAGCGGGAGAGTCGGAGCAGTACTTC. It yields the protein CASSGRLAGESEQYF.

There are many counts of this clonotype. The chain has TRBV7-9 and TRBJ2-7; D perhaps matches TRBD2 (5 bases). V lost 1 base and J 0 bases, leaving 10 bases between the germline ends. From germline, CDR1 is SEHNR and CDR2 FQNEAQ (reference sequence). The CDR3 totals 15 residues. The CDR3 region is CASSLGGLSSYEQYF. CDR3 nucleotides: TGTGCCAGCAGCTTAGGCGGACTTTCCTCCTACGAGCAGTACTTC.

CDR3 nucleotides: TGCAGTGCCCCACTGACAGGGACTAACACTGAAGCTTTCTTT. It is translated as CSAPLTGTNTEAFF. The chain couples TRBV20-1 to TRBJ1-1; 7 nucleotides line up with TRBD1. The CDR3 extends over 14 amino acids. The junction had 9 bases not matched to a gene; V was cut back by 6 bases and J by 2 bases. Per germline, CDR1 DFQATT and CDR2 SNEGSKA (reference sequence).

This sequence joins TRBV12-5 and TRBJ1-5, with a tentative D call TRBD1 (6 bases). The CDR3 length is 13 residues. Trimming removed 3 bases at V and 7 bases at J, with 10 bases between. Germline V CDR1 and CDR2: LGHNT, FRNRAP. CDR3 loop: CASGLGGAQPQHF. CDR3 coding DNA: TGTGCTAGTGGTTTAGGGGGGGCCCAGCCCCAGCATTTT.

This sequence joins TRBV7-6 and TRBJ2-7; 7 bases fit TRBD1. This CDR3 has 16 amino acids. Germline CDR1 reads SGHVS; CDR2 reads FNYEAQ. Trimming removed 5 bases from V and 2 bases from J; junction bases left unmatched: 12. The CDR3 region has the DNA TGTGCCAGCAGCATTTTAATGGGACAGCGTACCTACGAGCAGTACTTC. This translates into CASSILMGQRTYEQYF.

This clonotype has more than one count but fewer than ten. The rearrangement links TRBV12-3 or TRBV12-4 to TRBJ2-2; 14 nucleotides match TRBD2. This CDR3 region has 16 residues. J gave up 5 bases and V 7 bases, and 6 bases lay outside the gene matches. The CDR3: CASTPGLAGGTGELFF. CDR3 in DNA: TGTGCCAGCACCCCCGGACTAGCGGGAGGTACCGGGGAGCTGTTTTTT.

Ten or more counts support this clonotype. The rearrangement joins TRBV27 to TRBJ2-1; 11 nucleotides line up with TRBD2. In germline, CDR1 is MNHEY, CDR2 SMNVEV (reference sequence). The V segment lost 5 bases and the J segment 3 bases; nucleotides outside the gene matches: 6. This CDR3 has 16 amino acids. The CDR3 protein is CASSPPGLAGYNEQFF. The CDR3 DNA follows: TGTGCCAGCAGTCCGCCCGGACTAGCGGGCTACAATGAGCAGTTCTTC.